This T cell receptor (beta chain) was identified in a study of T cell responses to AZD1222 COVID-19 vaccine. Generated by immunoSEQ multiplex PCR, the TCRdb table keeps only in-frame clones and is missing some. Here the sample spans 100,000 to 120,000 clones, roughly 93% being singletons. The CDR3 spans 14 residues. V shed 9 bases and J shed 0 bases, with 12 bases lying between them. Germline assignment: CDR1 LNHDA and CDR2 SQIVND (reference sequence). This TCR derives from an adult who received the AZD1222 COVID-19 vaccine. The sequencing here drew on peripheral blood, taken 28 days after the second AZD1222 dose. The chain carries TRBV19 and TRBJ1-3, with a tentative D call TRBD1 (5 bases). The CDR3: CASRLGGSGNTIYF. The CDR3 bases are TGTGCCAGCAGACTGGGGGGCTCTGGAAACACCATATATTTT.